The T cell receptor (beta chain) under discussion was sequenced for a study of blood T cell repertoires in COVID-19. The assay was immunoSEQ multiplex PCR, and TCRdb's table has in-frame clones only and misses some. This sample has 190,000 or so clones, with around 87% found just once. V lost 2 bases and J lost 6, with 15 bases in between. The germline gives CDR1 MNHNS, CDR2 SASEGT. The CDR3 sequence is 15 residues long. This clone came up a few times. This TCR was sampled from a woman aged 18-29 years who had recovered from COVID-19. The chain links TRBV6-1 to TRBJ2-3, with D perhaps TRBD1 (5 bases). The sample consisted of peripheral blood. This CDR3 reads CASSEPYMGRDTQYF. Written as DNA, the CDR3 is TGTGCCAGCAGTGAACCATATATGGGGCGGGATACGCAGTATTTT.